This T cell receptor beta chain was captured in a study of molecular identifiers for immune sequencing clone quantification. Listed TCR primers and previously described methods were used for bulk TCR libraries. MiXCR, run by TCRdb on the PCR reads, gives a single entry per CDR3 protein. The sample holds 88,000 or so distinct CDR3 sequences, around a fifth seen once. The material sequenced was naive CD8+ T cells from blood, with Jurkat cell RNA spiked in. The subset is: FACS-sorted CD8+CD4-CCR7+CD45RA+ naive T cells. The sequence came from a human donor in good health. Some libraries in this study had Jurkat cell RNA spiked in.

Written as DNA, the CDR3 is TGTGCCAGCAGCTTGTGGCGGGAATCATTGCGTCCCGAGCAGTACTTC. Its protein is CASSLWRESLRPEQYF. J is TRBJ2-7 and V is TRBV5-5, with D tentatively TRBD2 (6 bases). The CDR3 length is 16 residues. Germline V CDR1 and CDR2: SGHKS, YYEKEE (reference sequence). The ends were cut back, 1 base at V and 6 bases at J, with 20 bases in the middle.